The 13 T cell receptor beta chains below all came from one sample that was sequenced in a study of blood T cells in healthy people across ages. A second PCR of 7 to 11 cycles used a sample-barcoded 5' primer and a J-beta primer mix. TCRdb re-called the 5' RACE reads through MiXCR, storing one row per CDR3 protein. The sample consists of about 1.8 million distinct CDR3 sequences, around 48% of them appearing once. The sequencing input was blood. Receptors originate from a woman aged 40 to 50 in good health.

In DNA, the CDR3 is TGTGCCAGCAGCTATGGACAGCCTCGAAAACTGTTTTTT. Protein sequence: CASSYGQPRKLFF. This rearrangement joins TRBV7-2 to TRBJ1-4; the D gene is possibly TRBD1 (6 bases). The V and J ends lost 4 bases and 10 bases respectively, with 13 bases between them. Germline-derived CDR1 and CDR2 are SGHTA and FQGNSA. This CDR3 is 13 amino acids long. The full variable domain, its missing parts supplied by reference TRBV7-2 and TRBJ1-4, is GAGVSQSPSNKVTEKGKDVELRCDPISGHTALYWYRQSLGQGLEFLIYFQGNSAPDKSGLPSDRFSAERTGGSVSTLTIQRTQQEDSAVYLCASSYGQPRKLFFGSGTQLSVL.

This clonotype was picked up a small number of times. V usage is TRBV4-2 and J usage is TRBJ2-1; TRBD2 matches at 14 bases. The DNA end lines up better with TRBJ2-7; the J call may be wrong. Germline CDR1 LGHNA, CDR2 YNFKEQ. This CDR3 has 21 residues. The CDR3 reads CASSQASTSGGGLSSYNEQYF. CDR3 sequence (DNA): TGTGCCAGCAGCCAAGCCTCGACTAGCGGGGGGGGACTAAGCTCCTACAATGAGCAGTACTTC.

The V and J genes are TRBV9 and TRBJ2-5; TRBD2 aligns across 7 bases. The germline V gene encodes CDR1 SGDLS and CDR2 YYNGEE. V lost 0 bases, J lost 1 base, and 3 bases stayed unmatched. This CDR3 is 15 amino acids long. DNA for the CDR3: TGTGCCAGCAGCGTAGCTAGCGGTATCCAAGAGACCCAGTACTTC. Its translation is CASSVASGIQETQYF.

This chain joins TRBV29-1 and TRBJ1-2; 11 bases agree with TRBD1. The V segment lost 2 bases and the J segment 8 bases; nucleotides outside the gene matches: 4. This CDR3 has 13 amino acids. CDR1 and CDR2 from the germline V gene are SQVTM and ANQGSEA. CDR3 nucleotides: TGCAGCGTTGAAAAACGGGACAGGGGGGGCTACACCTTC. It encodes CSVEKRDRGGYTF.

The genes are TRBV5-1 and TRBJ1-2; no clear D gene. The CDR3 is made up of 17 amino acids. Germline V gene data show CDR1 as SGHRS and CDR2 as YFSETQ. V was shortened by 0 bases and J by 0 bases, with 15 bases between the two germline ends. CDR3: CASSLEVRSQSNYGYTF. As DNA, the CDR3 is TGCGCCAGCAGCTTGGAAGTCAGGAGCCAATCTAACTATGGCTACACCTTC.

The chain uses TRBV12-3 or TRBV12-4 and TRBJ1-5, with 10 bases fitting TRBD1. The CDR3 sequence is 14 residues long. The V gene end was trimmed by 6 bases and the J gene end by 7 bases; junction bases not matched to a gene: 6. The CDR3 sequence is CASSPGTGVQPQHF. The CDR3 nucleotides are TGTGCCAGCAGCCCCGGGACAGGGGTCCAGCCCCAGCATTTT.

The V gene is TRBV7-2, the J gene TRBJ1-2; D gene uncertain. The CDR3 spans 15 residues. Germline CDR1 SGHTA, CDR2 FQGNSA. The V end lost 3 bases, the J end lost 3 bases, and 14 bases lay between the germline ends. CDR3 residues: CASSLGRPPDYGYTF. As DNA, the CDR3 is TGTGCCAGCAGCTTGGGTAGGCCTCCGGACTATGGCTACACCTTC.

V and J are TRBV18 and TRBJ1-2; 8 bases fit TRBD1. The CDR3 length is 12 residues. V shed 6 bases and J 10 bases; nucleotides not matched to a gene: 7. Germline CDR1 reads KGHSH; CDR2 reads LQKENI. The CDR3 DNA follows: TGTGCCAGCTCCCCGGGACAGGCGTTCTACACCTTC. This encodes CASSPGQAFYTF.

This sequence joins TRBV20-1 and TRBJ2-1; D gene ambiguous. The germline gives CDR1 DFQATT, CDR2 SNEGSKA (reference sequence). V shed 1 base and J shed 6 bases, with 7 bases lying between them. The CDR3 covers 12 residues. The CDR3 here is CSARGRLNEQFF. In nucleotides, the CDR3 is TGCAGTGCTAGAGGCAGACTCAATGAGCAGTTCTTC.

The chain employs TRBV6-2 or TRBV6-3 and TRBJ2-7; 8 positions agree with TRBD1. Judging by the DNA end, TRBJ2-5 fits better; the J call may be wrong. The CDR3 sequence is 12 residues long. CDR1 and CDR2 from the germline V gene are MNHEY and SVGEGT. CDR3 nucleotides: TGTGCCAGCACCGTACAGGGGGGGACCCAGTACTTC. It is translated as CASTVQGGTQYF.

The rearrangement links TRBV5-4 to TRBJ2-1, with 9 positions matching TRBD2. Germline CDR1 and CDR2: SGHNT and YYREEE (reference sequence). Germline trimming cut 7 bases from V and 6 bases from J; bases unmatched to any gene: 20. The CDR3 loop spans 18 amino acids. The CDR3, as DNA: TGTGCCAGCTCAGCGGGACCAGCGGGGGGCCCCCCCATCAATGAGCAGTTCTTC. It yields the protein CASSAGPAGGPPINEQFF.

The J gene is TRBJ2-3, the V gene TRBV11-2, with D possibly matching TRBD2 (6 bases). The CDR3 spans 15 residues. Germline V gene lookup returns CDR1 SGHAT and CDR2 FQNNGV. V lost 1 base and J 4 bases, leaving 12 bases between the germline ends. CDR3 bases: TGTGCCAGCAGCTTAGGTCTCTGGGGGGCAGATACGCAGTATTTT. Translated, it gives CASSLGLWGADTQYF.

This clonotype was seen ten or more times. The chain combines TRBV7-2 with TRBJ2-5, with 9 bases fitting TRBD1. CDR3 size: 14 residues. Germline V lookup: CDR1 SGHTA, CDR2 FQGNSA. The V and J ends lost 5 bases and 5 bases, in that order; junction bases with no gene match: 6. The CDR3, as DNA: TGTGCCAGCAGCGCGGGACAGGGAGGTGAGACCCAGTACTTC. Protein sequence: CASSAGQGGETQYF.